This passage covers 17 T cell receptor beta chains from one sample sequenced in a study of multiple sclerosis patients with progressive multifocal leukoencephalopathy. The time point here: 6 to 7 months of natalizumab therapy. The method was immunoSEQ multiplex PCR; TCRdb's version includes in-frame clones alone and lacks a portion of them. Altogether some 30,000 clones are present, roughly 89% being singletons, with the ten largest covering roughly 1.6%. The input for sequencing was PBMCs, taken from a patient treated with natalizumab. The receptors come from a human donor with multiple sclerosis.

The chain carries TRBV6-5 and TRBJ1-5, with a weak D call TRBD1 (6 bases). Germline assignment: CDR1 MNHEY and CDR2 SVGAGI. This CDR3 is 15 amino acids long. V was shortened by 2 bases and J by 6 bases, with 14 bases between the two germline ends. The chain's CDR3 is CASSYNGGAGQPQHF. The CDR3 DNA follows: TGTGCCAGCAGTTACAACGGGGGCGCAGGTCAGCCCCAGCATTTT.

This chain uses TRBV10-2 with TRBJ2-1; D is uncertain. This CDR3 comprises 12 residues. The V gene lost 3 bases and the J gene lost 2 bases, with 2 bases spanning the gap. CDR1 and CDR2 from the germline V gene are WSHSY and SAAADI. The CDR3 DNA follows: TGCGCCAGCAGTGACCCCTACAATGAGCAGTTCTTC. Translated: CASSDPYNEQFF.

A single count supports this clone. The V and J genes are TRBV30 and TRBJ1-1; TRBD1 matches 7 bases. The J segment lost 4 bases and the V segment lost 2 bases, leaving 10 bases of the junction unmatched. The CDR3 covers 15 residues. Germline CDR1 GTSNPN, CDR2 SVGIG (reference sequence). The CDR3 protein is CAWSLYRGEVTEAFF. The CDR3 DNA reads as TGTGCCTGGAGTTTATACAGGGGTGAGGTCACTGAAGCTTTCTTT.

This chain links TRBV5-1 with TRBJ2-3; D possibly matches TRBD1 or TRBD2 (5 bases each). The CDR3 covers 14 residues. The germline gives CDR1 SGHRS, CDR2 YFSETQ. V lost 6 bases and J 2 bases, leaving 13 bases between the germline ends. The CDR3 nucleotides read TGCGCCAGCAAGGGGAGCCCTGCCACAGATACGCAGTATTTT. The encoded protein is CASKGSPATDTQYF. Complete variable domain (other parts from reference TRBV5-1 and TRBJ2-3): KAGVTQTPRYLIKTRGQQVTLSCSPISGHRSVSWYQQTPGQGLQFLFEYFSETQRNKGNFPGRFSGRQFSNSRSEMNVSTLELGDSALYLCASKGSPATDTQYFGPGTRLTVL.

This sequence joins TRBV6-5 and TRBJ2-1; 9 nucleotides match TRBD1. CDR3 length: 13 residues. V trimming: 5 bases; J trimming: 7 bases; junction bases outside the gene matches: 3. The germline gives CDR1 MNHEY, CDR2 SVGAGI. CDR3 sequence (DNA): TGTGCCAGCAGTGGACAGGGGACGAATGAGCAGTTCTTC. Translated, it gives CASSGQGTNEQFF.

The CDR3 loop reads CASSARGSGSTDTQYF. The CDR3, as DNA: TGCGCCAGCAGCGCCCGTGGTAGCGGCAGCACAGATACGCAGTATTTT. The rearrangement uses TRBV5-1 and TRBJ2-3, with D possibly being TRBD2 (6 bases). There are 16 residues in the CDR3. Germline loops: CDR1 SGHRS, CDR2 YFSETQ. V lost 4 bases and J lost 0, with 15 bases in between.

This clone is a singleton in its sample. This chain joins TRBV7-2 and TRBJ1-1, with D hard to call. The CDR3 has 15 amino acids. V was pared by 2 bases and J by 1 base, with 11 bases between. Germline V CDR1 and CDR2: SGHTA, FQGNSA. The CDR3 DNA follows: TGTGCCAGCAGCTTATTGGTTGGGGAGAACACTGAAGCTTTCTTT. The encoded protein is CASSLLVGENTEAFF.

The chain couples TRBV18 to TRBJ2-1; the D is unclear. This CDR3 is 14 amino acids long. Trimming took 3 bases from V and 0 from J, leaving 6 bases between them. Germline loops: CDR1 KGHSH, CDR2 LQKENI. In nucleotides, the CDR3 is TGTGCCAGCTCACCGCCAGCCTCCTACAATGAGCAGTTCTTC. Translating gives CASSPPASYNEQFF.

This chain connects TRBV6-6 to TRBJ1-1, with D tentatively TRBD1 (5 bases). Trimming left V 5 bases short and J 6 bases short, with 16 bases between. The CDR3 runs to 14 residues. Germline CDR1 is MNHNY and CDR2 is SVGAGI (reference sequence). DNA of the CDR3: TGTGCCAGCAGTACTCCGGGACTGAAACCTGAAGCTTTCTTT. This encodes CASSTPGLKPEAFF.

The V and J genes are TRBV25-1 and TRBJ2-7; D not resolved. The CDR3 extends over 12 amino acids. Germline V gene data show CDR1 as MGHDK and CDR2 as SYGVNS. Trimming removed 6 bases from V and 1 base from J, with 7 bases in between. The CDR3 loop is CASSGGSYEQYF. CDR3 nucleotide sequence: TGTGCCAGCAGCGGCGGTTCCTACGAGCAGTACTTC.

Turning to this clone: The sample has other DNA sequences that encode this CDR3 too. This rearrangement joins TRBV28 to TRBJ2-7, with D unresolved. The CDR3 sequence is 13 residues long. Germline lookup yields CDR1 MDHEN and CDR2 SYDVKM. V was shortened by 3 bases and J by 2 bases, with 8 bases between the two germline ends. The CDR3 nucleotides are TGTGCCAGCAGTTTGACCTACCCCTACGAGCAGTACTTC. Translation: CASSLTYPYEQYF.

The CDR3 DNA sequence: TGTGCCAGTCAGTACCTGGGGCCTTCTGGAAACACCATATATTTT. Translated, it gives CASQYLGPSGNTIYF. This chain joins TRBV19 and TRBJ1-3; D possibly corresponds to TRBD1 (5 bases). This CDR3 spans 15 amino acids. Trimming stripped 8 bases from V and 1 base from J, with 15 bases between. Germline V gives CDR1 LNHDA, CDR2 SQIVND (reference sequence).

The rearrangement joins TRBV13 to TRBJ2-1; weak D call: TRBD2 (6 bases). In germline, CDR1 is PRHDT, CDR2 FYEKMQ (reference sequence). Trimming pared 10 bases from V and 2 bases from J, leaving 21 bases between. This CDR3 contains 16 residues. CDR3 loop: CATTLLPGEAYNEQFF. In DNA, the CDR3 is TGTGCCACTACGCTTTTACCGGGAGAGGCCTACAATGAGCAGTTCTTC.

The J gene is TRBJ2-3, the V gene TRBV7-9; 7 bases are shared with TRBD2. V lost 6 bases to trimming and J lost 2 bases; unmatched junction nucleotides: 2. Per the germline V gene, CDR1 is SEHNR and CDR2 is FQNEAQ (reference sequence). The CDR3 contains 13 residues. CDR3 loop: CASSRGDTDTQYF. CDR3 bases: TGTGCCAGCAGTCGGGGGGACACAGATACGCAGTATTTT.

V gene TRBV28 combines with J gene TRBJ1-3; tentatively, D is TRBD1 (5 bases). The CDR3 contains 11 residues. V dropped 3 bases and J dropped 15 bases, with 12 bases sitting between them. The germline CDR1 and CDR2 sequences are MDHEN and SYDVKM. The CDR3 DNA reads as TGTGCCAGCAGTTTTAGAACAGGTCAATATTTT. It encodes CASSFRTGQYF.

CDR3 sequence (DNA): TGTGCCAGCAGCTTGTCCAGCCGCGAGCAGTACTTC. Its protein is CASSLSSREQYF. The rearrangement joins TRBV5-6 to TRBJ2-7; no reliable D call. Germline V gives CDR1 SGHDT, CDR2 YYEEEE. The CDR3 extends over 12 amino acids. V dropped 1 base and J dropped 6 bases, with 8 bases sitting between them.

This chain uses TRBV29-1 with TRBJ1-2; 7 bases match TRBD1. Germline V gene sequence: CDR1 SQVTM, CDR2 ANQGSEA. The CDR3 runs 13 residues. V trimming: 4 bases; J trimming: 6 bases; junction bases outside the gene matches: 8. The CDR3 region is CSVGQGVVDGYTF. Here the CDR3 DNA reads TGCAGCGTTGGACAGGGTGTTGTCGATGGCTACACCTTC.